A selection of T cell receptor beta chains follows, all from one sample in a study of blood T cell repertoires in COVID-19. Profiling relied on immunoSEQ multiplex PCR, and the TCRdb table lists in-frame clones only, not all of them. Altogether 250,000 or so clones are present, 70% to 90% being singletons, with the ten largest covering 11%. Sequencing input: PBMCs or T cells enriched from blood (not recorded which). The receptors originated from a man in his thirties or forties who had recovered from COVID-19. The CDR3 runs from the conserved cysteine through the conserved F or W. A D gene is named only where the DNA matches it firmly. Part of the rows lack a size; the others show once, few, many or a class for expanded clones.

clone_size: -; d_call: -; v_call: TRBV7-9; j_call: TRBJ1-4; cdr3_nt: TGTGCCAGCAGCTTGACAGCAACTAATGAAAAACTGTTTTTT; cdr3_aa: CASSLTATNEKLFF
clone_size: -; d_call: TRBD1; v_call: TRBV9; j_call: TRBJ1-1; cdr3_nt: TGTGCCAGCAGCTCCGGACAGGGCCCCTTCTTGAACACTGAAGCTTTCTTT; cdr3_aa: CASSSGQGPFLNTEAFF
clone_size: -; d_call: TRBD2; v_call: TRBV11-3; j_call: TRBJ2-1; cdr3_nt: TGTGCCAGCAGCTTGAACAGGGGGCTAACTAGCGGGAGGACCTACAATGAGCAGTTCTTC; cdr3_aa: CASSLNRGLTSGRTYNEQFF
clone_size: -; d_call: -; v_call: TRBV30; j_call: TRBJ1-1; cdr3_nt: TGTGCCTGGAGGCGAACAGCAACCGGCACTGAAGCTTTCTTT; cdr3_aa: CAWRRTATGTEAFF
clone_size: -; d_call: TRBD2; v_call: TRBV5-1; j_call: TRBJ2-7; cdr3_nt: TGCGCCAGCAGCTTGGTGGCGGGAGGCCAGCTCGAGCAGTACTTC; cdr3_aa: CASSLVAGGQLEQYF
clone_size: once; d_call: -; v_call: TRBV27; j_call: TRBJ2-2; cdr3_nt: TGTGCCAGCAGTTTCTCCTCCGGGAGCCCCACCGGGGAGCTGTTTTTT; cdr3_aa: CASSFSSGSPTGELFF
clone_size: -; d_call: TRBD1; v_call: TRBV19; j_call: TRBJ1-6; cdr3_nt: TGTGCCAGTCAACCGGGACAGGGGAATTCACCCCTCCACTTT; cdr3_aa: CASQPGQGNSPLHF
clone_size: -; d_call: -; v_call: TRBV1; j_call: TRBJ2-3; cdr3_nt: TGCACCAGCAGCCAAGACACGCGGGAGGGTCCAGATACGCAGTATTTT; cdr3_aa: CTSSQDTREGPDTQYF
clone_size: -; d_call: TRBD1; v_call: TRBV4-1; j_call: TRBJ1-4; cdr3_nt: TGCGCCAGCAGCCAAGGGGACAGGGGGCGCGGGAAACTGTTTTTT; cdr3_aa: CASSQGDRGRGKLFF
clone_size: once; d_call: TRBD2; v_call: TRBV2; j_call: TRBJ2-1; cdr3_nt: TGTGCCAGCAGTACAACTAGCGACCCCTACAATGAGCAGTTCTTC; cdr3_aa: CASSTTSDPYNEQFF
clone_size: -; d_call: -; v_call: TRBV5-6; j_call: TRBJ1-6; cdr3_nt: TGTGCCAGCAGCTTATTGGGCCAGGGGAAATCACCCCTCCACTTT; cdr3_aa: CASSLLGQGKSPLHF
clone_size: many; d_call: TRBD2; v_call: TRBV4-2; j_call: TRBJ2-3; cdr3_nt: TGTGCCAGCAGCCAAGATCCTAGCGGGGGGGCAAATACGCAGTATTTT; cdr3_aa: CASSQDPSGGANTQYF
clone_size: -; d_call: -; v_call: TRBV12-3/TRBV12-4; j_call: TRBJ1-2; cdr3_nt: TGTGCCAGCAACAAGGGGGATCGCGGCTACACCTTC; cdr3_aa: CASNKGDRGYTF
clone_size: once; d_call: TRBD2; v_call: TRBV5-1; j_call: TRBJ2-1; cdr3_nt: TGCGCCAGCAGCACGACTAGCTTAGATGAGCAGTTCTTC; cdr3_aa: CASSTTSLDEQFF
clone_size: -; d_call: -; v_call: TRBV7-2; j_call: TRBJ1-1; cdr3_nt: TGTGCCAGCAGCTCGGTCCGAGAAAACACTGAAGCTTTCTTT; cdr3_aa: CASSSVRENTEAFF
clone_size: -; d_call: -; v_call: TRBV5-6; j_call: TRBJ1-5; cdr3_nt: TGTGCCAGCAGCTTGGGGGTAGAAAACAGCCCCCAGCATTTT; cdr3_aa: CASSLGVENSPQHF
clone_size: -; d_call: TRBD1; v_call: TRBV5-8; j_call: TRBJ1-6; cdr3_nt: TGTGCCAGCAGTCGGACAGGGGTTAGCTCCTATAATTCACCCCTCCACTTT; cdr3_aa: CASSRTGVSSYNSPLHF